What follows are 29 T cell receptor beta chains derived from one specimen sequenced in a study of untreated major depressive disorder (dated by TCRdb to 2016 to 2018). Libraries were prepared through the immunoSEQ multiplex PCR assay. TCRdb retrieved this table from immuneACCESS and kept in-frame rearrangements only. Not all clones are present; in checked studies, unresolved V genes account for under half, and no reason is known for the remainder. This sample lists 21,000 or so clones; more than 70% were detected once. The ten largest clones take up about 5% of the sample. The specimen sequenced was CD4+ T cells from PBMCs. The receptor set was obtained from a woman aged 25 to 39 in good health.

CDR3 bases: TGTGCCAGCAGTTGGCCAGGGGGTAGGTACGAGCAGTACTTC. Translating gives CASSWPGGRYEQYF. The genes are TRBV28 and TRBJ2-7; 7 bases are shared with TRBD1. CDR1 and CDR2 from the germline V gene are MDHEN and SYDVKM. There are 14 residues in the CDR3. Unmatched junction bases numbered 7, after V lost 4 bases and J lost 4 bases.

The genes are TRBV30 and TRBJ2-3; 8 nucleotides align to TRBD2. The junction had 7 bases not matched to a gene; V was cut back by 4 bases and J by 1 base. Germline CDR1 and CDR2: GTSNPN and SVGIG (reference sequence). This CDR3 is built from 15 residues. CDR3 in DNA: TGTGCCTGGAAACTCAGCGGGGGAGGCACAGATACGCAGTATTTT. It specifies CAWKLSGGGTDTQYF.

This rearrangement joins TRBV25-1 to TRBJ2-7, with 9 positions matching TRBD1. The germline V gene has CDR1 MGHDK and CDR2 SYGVNS. The CDR3 loop spans 15 amino acids. The V and J ends lost 5 bases and 3 bases, in that order; junction bases with no gene match: 8. This CDR3 reads CASSTRTGVYYEQYF. The CDR3 DNA follows: TGTGCCAGCAGTACCCGGACAGGGGTCTACTACGAGCAGTACTTC.

The rearrangement joins TRBV4-3 to TRBJ2-2; D may be TRBD2 (6 bases). Germline CDR1 reads LGHNA; CDR2 reads YSLEER. The CDR3 extends over 15 amino acids. Trimming took 1 base from V and 4 from J, leaving 10 bases between them. DNA of the CDR3: TGCGCCAGCAGCCAAGGTCGGGGGACCACCGGGGAGCTGTTTTTT. Translated: CASSQGRGTTGELFF.

This chain links TRBV10-1 with TRBJ2-2; TRBD2 might be the D (6 bases). The CDR3 covers 21 residues. The V gene lost 0 bases and the J gene lost 5 bases, with 28 bases spanning the gap. Germline assignment: CDR1 WNHNN and CDR2 SYGVQD (reference sequence). CDR3 coding DNA: TGCGCCAGCAGTGAGTCGACTCCCGCATCCCAGGGAGCGGGTAGGACCGGGGAGCTGTTTTTT. Its translation: CASSESTPASQGAGRTGELFF.

The chain carries TRBV4-3 and TRBJ1-1; D is ambiguous. CDR1 is LGHNA, CDR2 YSLEER, per germline. The CDR3 consists of 14 residues. The germline V and J ends were trimmed by 1 base and 0 bases, with 6 bases remaining between them. The CDR3 spells CASSQGGMNTEAFF. The DNA for the CDR3 is TGCGCCAGCAGCCAAGGGGGTATGAACACTGAAGCTTTCTTT.

The CDR3 spells CASKQIGPGSEQYF. CDR3 DNA: TGTGCCAGCAAGCAGATCGGGCCTGGCTCCGAGCAGTACTTC. J is TRBJ2-7 and V is TRBV6-6; D not certain. The V gene lost 7 bases and the J gene lost 6 bases, with 19 bases spanning the gap. The germline V gene encodes CDR1 MNHNY and CDR2 SVGAGI (reference sequence). The CDR3 is 14 residues long.

The chain links TRBV5-4 to TRBJ2-4; TRBD2 aligns across 11 bases. CDR1 SGHNT and CDR2 YYREEE come from the germline V gene (reference sequence). CDR3 size: 15 residues. The J segment lost 7 bases and the V segment lost 4 bases, leaving 7 bases of the junction unmatched. The CDR3 here is CASSSSGGASNIQYF. The DNA of the CDR3 is TGTGCCAGCAGCAGTAGCGGGGGGGCTTCGAACATTCAGTACTTC.

This rearrangement joins TRBV11-3 to TRBJ2-5; D not certain. Trimming took off 2 bases at V and 1 base at J, with 5 bases between the two ends. The germline CDR1 and CDR2 sequences are SGHNT and YENEEA. The CDR3 consists of 13 residues. Here the CDR3 reads CASSLRPQETQYF. The CDR3 bases are TGTGCCAGCAGCTTACGGCCCCAAGAGACCCAGTACTTC. Using reference TRBV11-3 and TRBJ2-5 for the parts outside the CDR3, the full variable domain is EAGVVQSPRYKIIEKKQPVAFWCNPISGHNTLYWYLQNLGQGPELLIRYENEEAVDDSQLPKDRFSAERLKGVDSTLKIQPAELGDSAVYLCASSLRPQETQYFGPGTRLLVL.

This chain links TRBV18 with TRBJ2-7; D gene ambiguous. This CDR3 has 13 amino acids. Germline CDR1 is KGHSH and CDR2 is LQKENI. V shed 2 bases and J shed 5 bases, with 10 bases lying between them. The CDR3 DNA sequence: TGTGCCAGCTCACCAGGAAGGAAGCACGAGCAGTACTTC. Its protein product is CASSPGRKHEQYF.

Comment on this clone: Its ends do not fully match the called genes, so a read error is possible. The chain employs TRBV7-8 and TRBJ2-4; D remains ambiguous. The CDR3 is 9 amino acids. In germline, CDR1 is SGHVS, CDR2 FQNEAQ. The CDR3 region has the DNA TGTGCCAGCAGCCTTTCCGATATGTTC. The encoded protein is CASSLSDMF.

This clone was found a few times. The rearrangement joins TRBV5-5 to TRBJ1-5; perhaps TRBD1 as D (6 bases). The germline V gene has CDR1 SGHKS and CDR2 YYEKEE (reference sequence). V dropped 4 bases and J dropped 1 base, with 12 bases sitting between them. The CDR3 extends over 15 amino acids. The CDR3 loop reads CASSPTGQSNQPQHF. In DNA form, the CDR3 reads TGTGCCAGCAGCCCCACAGGACAGAGCAATCAGCCCCAGCATTTT.

The gene calls are TRBV27 and TRBJ1-1; no reliable D call. The germline V gene has CDR1 MNHEY and CDR2 SMNVEV (reference sequence). Trimming removed 5 bases at V and 0 bases at J, with 13 bases between. This CDR3 contains 15 residues. The CDR3, as DNA: TGTGCCAGCAGTCTTTTGGCGGGCATGAACACTGAAGCTTTCTTT. Translation gives CASSLLAGMNTEAFF.

The chain carries TRBV6-1 and TRBJ2-5; D might be TRBD1 (5 bases). V gave up 2 bases and J gave up 5 bases, with 12 bases separating them. CDR1 MNHNS and CDR2 SASEGT come from the germline V gene. The CDR3 is made up of 14 amino acids. CDR3 in amino acids: CASSELGVWETQYF. The CDR3 nucleotides read TGTGCCAGCAGTGAATTAGGGGTTTGGGAGACCCAGTACTTC.

The J gene is TRBJ2-7, the V gene TRBV2; 7 nucleotides agree with TRBD2. Germline lookup yields CDR1 SNHLY and CDR2 FYNNEI. V gave up 7 bases and J gave up 4 bases; unmatched junction bases: 7. The CDR3 loop spans 13 amino acids. The CDR3 region is CASTGGTPYEQYF. CDR3 bases: TGTGCCAGCACGGGGGGAACTCCTTACGAGCAGTACTTC.

The chain is built from TRBV20-1 and TRBJ2-2; no clear D gene. The CDR3 covers 11 residues. In germline, CDR1 is DFQATT, CDR2 SNEGSKA (reference sequence). Deletions cut 3 bases from V and 7 bases from J, with 6 bases between. The CDR3 protein is CSARGIGELFF. CDR3 coding DNA: TGCAGTGCTAGGGGGATCGGGGAGCTGTTTTTT.

The genes are TRBV28 and TRBJ2-1, with TRBD2 as a possible D gene (7 bases). The CDR3 is 15 residues long. Per germline, CDR1 MDHEN and CDR2 SYDVKM. V was cut by 2 bases and J by 2 bases, with 10 bases left in between. CDR3 in amino acids: CASSLRGGPYNEQFF. The CDR3 nucleotides are TGTGCCAGCAGTTTAAGGGGGGGCCCCTACAATGAGCAGTTCTTC.

V is TRBV30 and J is TRBJ1-5; the match to TRBD1 covers 12 bases. CDR3 size: 13 residues. V was pared by 5 bases and J by 7 bases, with 3 bases of the junction left unmatched. CDR1 and CDR2 (germline): GTSNPN, SVGIG (reference sequence). The chain's CDR3 is CAWGTGGQQPQHF. As DNA, the CDR3 is TGTGCCTGGGGGACAGGGGGCCAACAGCCCCAGCATTTT.

The chain is built from TRBV28 and TRBJ2-7; TRBD1 might be the D (6 bases). There are 14 residues in the CDR3. CDR1 MDHEN and CDR2 SYDVKM come from the germline V gene. V dropped 4 bases and J dropped 0 bases, with 10 bases sitting between them. The CDR3 region has the DNA TGTGCCAGCAGTTACCAAGGGGGCTCCTACGAGCAGTACTTC. Its protein is CASSYQGGSYEQYF.

The rearrangement links TRBV18 to TRBJ2-3; D is uncertain. CDR1 is KGHSH and CDR2 is LQKENI in the germline V gene. The CDR3 runs 14 residues. V lost 2 bases to trimming and J lost 2 bases, with 8 bases between them. The CDR3 DNA reads TGTGCCAGCTCACCATTCCCCCACACAGATACGCAGTATTTT. Amino acid sequence: CASSPFPHTDTQYF.

The chain carries TRBV5-1 and TRBJ2-7; unclear D gene. Trimming removed 5 bases from V and 2 bases from J, with 5 bases in between. The CDR3 covers 11 residues. CDR1 and CDR2 from the germline V gene are SGHRS and YFSETQ. CDR3 protein: CASSETYEQYF. CDR3 bases: TGCGCCAGCAGTGAGACCTACGAGCAGTACTTC.

The chain combines TRBV30 with TRBJ1-5, with no clear D. From germline, CDR1 is GTSNPN and CDR2 SVGIG (reference sequence). Trimming removed 0 bases from V and 10 bases from J, with 13 bases in between. There are 13 residues in the CDR3. CDR3 DNA sequence: TGTGCCTGGAGTGTACCTTGGCAGACCCCCCAGCATTTT. It is translated as CAWSVPWQTPQHF.

The chain couples TRBV19 to TRBJ2-2, with 10 bases matching TRBD2. CDR1 is LNHDA and CDR2 is SQIVND in the germline V gene (reference sequence). The CDR3 sequence is 16 residues long. J lost 1 base, V lost 4 bases, and 3 bases had no gene match. The CDR3 protein is CASSTGLARNTGELFF. In DNA, the CDR3 is TGTGCCAGTAGTACGGGACTAGCGAGGAACACCGGGGAGCTGTTTTTT.

V gene TRBV27 combines with J gene TRBJ1-1, with D unresolved. V dropped 3 bases and J dropped 0 bases, with 5 bases sitting between them. The CDR3 runs 13 residues. Germline CDR1 MNHEY, CDR2 SMNVEV (reference sequence). The CDR3 bases are TGTGCCAGCAGTTTGTTGATGAACACTGAAGCTTTCTTT. Translating gives CASSLLMNTEAFF.

J is TRBJ2-1 and V is TRBV2, with 8 bases fitting TRBD2. CDR3 length: 15 residues. CDR1 and CDR2 (germline): SNHLY, FYNNEI. The trim removed 2 bases at V and 9 bases at J, leaving 9 bases unmatched. The CDR3 DNA reads TGTGCCAGCAGTGAATCTGCGGGGGGCCGGGGTGAGCAGTTCTTC. Translating it yields CASSESAGGRGEQFF.

The chain recombines TRBV4-1 with TRBJ1-1; 9 positions match TRBD1. Germline V gene lookup returns CDR1 MGHRA and CDR2 YSYEKL. The CDR3 loop spans 19 amino acids. Germline trimming cut 3 bases from V and 1 base from J; bases unmatched to any gene: 15. The CDR3 here is CASSQDHSGTGRRNTEAFF. CDR3 sequence (DNA): TGCGCCAGCAGCCAGGACCATTCCGGGACAGGGAGGCGGAACACTGAAGCTTTCTTT.

This chain uses TRBV7-9 with TRBJ1-5, with a tentative D call TRBD1 (5 bases). This CDR3 spans 13 amino acids. In germline, CDR1 is SEHNR, CDR2 FQNEAQ (reference sequence). The V gene lost 1 base and the J gene lost 10 bases, with 11 bases spanning the gap. The CDR3 protein is CASSLVGTTPQHF. CDR3 DNA: TGTGCCAGCAGCTTAGTAGGGACCACCCCCCAGCATTTT. Combining the CDR3 with reference TRBV7-9 and TRBJ1-5 gives the whole variable domain DTGVSQNPRHKITKRGQNVTFRCDPISEHNRLYWYRQTLGQGPEFLTYFQNEAQLEKSRLLSDRFSAERPKGSFSTLEIQRTEQGDSAMYLCASSLVGTTPQHFGDGTRLSIL.

The chain carries TRBV5-6 and TRBJ2-2, with TRBD2 matching over 8 bases. The germline gives CDR1 SGHDT, CDR2 YYEEEE. CDR3 length: 14 amino acids. Trimming removed 2 bases from V and 7 bases from J; junction bases left unmatched: 4. The CDR3 DNA sequence: TGTGCCAGCAGCTTTTTAGCGGGGAGCGGGGAGCTGTTTTTT. Amino acids: CASSFLAGSGELFF.

The chain has TRBV4-2 and TRBJ1-5; 9 nucleotides line up with TRBD1. Looked up from germline, CDR1 is LGHNA and CDR2 is YNFKEQ. CDR3 length equals 17 residues. Trimming removed 0 bases from V and 6 bases from J; junction bases left unmatched: 9. The CDR3 DNA reads as TGTGCCAGCAGCCAAGAGCCCCGAGGACAGGGGATTCAGCCCCAGCATTTT. Translating it yields CASSQEPRGQGIQPQHF.